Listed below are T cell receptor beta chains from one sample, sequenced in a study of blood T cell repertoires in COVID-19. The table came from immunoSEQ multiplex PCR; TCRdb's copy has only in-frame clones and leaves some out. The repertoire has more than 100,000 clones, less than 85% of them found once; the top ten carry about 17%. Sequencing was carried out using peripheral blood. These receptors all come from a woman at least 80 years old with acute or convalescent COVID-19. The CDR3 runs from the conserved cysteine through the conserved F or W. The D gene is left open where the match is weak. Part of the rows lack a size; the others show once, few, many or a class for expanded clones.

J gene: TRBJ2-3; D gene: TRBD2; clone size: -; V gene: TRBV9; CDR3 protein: CASSVLGGGTDTQYF; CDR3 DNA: TGTGCCAGCAGCGTATTAGGCGGGGGGACAGATACGCAGTATTTT
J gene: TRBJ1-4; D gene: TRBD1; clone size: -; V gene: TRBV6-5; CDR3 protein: CASSNRGEREKLFF; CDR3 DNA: TGTGCCAGCAGCAACAGGGGGGAAAGGGAAAAACTGTTTTTT
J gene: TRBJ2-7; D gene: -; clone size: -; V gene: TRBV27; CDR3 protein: CASRGRTSYEQYF; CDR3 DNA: TGTGCCAGCAGAGGCAGGACTTCCTACGAGCAGTACTTC
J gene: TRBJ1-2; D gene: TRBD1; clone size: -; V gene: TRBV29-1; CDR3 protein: CSVRSGTGGVVGYTF; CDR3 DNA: TGCAGCGTGAGGAGTGGGACAGGGGGGGTAGTTGGCTACACCTTC
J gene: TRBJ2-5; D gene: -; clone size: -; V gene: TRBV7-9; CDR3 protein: CASKGTSKETQYF; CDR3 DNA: TGTGCCAGCAAGGGGACTTCGAAAGAGACCCAGTACTTC
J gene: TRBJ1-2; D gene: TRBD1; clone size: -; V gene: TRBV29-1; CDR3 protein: CSVDPGTGGLGYTF; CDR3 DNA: TGCAGCGTTGACCCCGGGACAGGGGGCCTGGGCTACACCTTC
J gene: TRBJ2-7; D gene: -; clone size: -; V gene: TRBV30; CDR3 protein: CAWSRGTYEQYF; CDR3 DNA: TGTGCCTGGAGTAGGGGGACCTACGAGCAGTACTTC
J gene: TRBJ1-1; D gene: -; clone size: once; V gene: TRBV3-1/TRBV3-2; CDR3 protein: CASSQAGLLNTEAFF; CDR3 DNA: TGTGCCAGCAGCCAGGCAGGGCTCTTGAACACTGAAGCTTTCTTT
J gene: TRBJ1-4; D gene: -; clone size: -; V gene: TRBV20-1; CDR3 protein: CSASAGEKLFF; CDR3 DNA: TGCAGTGCCAGCGCAGGGGAAAAACTGTTTTTT
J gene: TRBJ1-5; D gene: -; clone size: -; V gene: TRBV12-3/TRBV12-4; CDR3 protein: CASSRTGNQPQHF; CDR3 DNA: TGTGCCAGCAGTAGGACAGGCAATCAGCCCCAGCATTTT
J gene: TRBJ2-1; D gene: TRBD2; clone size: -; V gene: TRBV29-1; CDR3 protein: CSAKTLAGEFNEQFF; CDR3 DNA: TGCAGCGCCAAAACGCTAGCGGGAGAGTTCAATGAGCAGTTCTTC
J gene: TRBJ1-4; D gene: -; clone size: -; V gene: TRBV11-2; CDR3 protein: CASSPRDFREKLFF; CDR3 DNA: TGTGCCAGCAGCCCCAGGGACTTTCGCGAAAAACTGTTTTTT
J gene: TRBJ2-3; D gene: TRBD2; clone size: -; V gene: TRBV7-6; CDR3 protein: CASSRGGSTDTQYF; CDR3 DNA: TGTGCCAGCTCACGGGGGGGTAGCACAGATACGCAGTATTTT
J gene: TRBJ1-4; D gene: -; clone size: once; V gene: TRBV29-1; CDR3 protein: CSGGTGNEKLFF; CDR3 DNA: TGCAGCGGGGGGACGGGGAATGAAAAACTGTTTTTT
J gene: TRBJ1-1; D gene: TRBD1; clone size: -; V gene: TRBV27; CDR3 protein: CASSRVPLPLGTGGIGAEAFF; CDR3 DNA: TGTGCCAGCAGTCGGGTCCCCCTACCACTCGGGACAGGGGGCATCGGGGCTGAAGCTTTCTTT
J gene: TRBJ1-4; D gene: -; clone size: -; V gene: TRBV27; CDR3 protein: CASSLTRGEGKLFF; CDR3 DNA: TGTGCCAGCAGTTTAACCAGGGGAGAAGGAAAACTGTTTTTT
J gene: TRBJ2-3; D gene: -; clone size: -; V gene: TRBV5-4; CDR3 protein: CASSLEWGGTDTQYF; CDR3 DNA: TGTGCCAGCAGCTTGGAATGGGGGGGCACAGATACGCAGTATTTT
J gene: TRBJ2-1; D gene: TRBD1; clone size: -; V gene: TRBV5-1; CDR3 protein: CASSRWDRGHEQFF; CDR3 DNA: TGCGCCAGCAGCCGGTGGGACAGGGGCCATGAGCAGTTCTTC
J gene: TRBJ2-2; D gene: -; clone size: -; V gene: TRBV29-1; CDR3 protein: CSVDRGTGELFF; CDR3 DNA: TGCAGCGTTGATAGGGGCACCGGGGAGCTGTTTTTT
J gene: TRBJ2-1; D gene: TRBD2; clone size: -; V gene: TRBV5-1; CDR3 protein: CASSAASGGPNEQFF; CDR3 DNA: TGCGCCAGCAGCGCCGCCTCGGGAGGCCCCAATGAGCAGTTCTTC
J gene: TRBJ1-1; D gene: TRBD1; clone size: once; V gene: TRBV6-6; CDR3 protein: CASSYNRGGNTEAFF; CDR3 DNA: TGTGCCAGCAGTTACAACAGGGGAGGTAACACTGAAGCTTTCTTT
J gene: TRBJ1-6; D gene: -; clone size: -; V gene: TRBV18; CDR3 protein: CASSRDGYSPLHF; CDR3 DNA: TGTGCCAGCTCCCGAGACGGGTACTCACCCCTCCACTTT
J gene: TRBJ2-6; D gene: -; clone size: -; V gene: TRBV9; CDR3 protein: CASSVVGSNPGANVLTF; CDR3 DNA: TGTGCCAGCAGCGTAGTCGGGTCAAACCCTGGGGCCAACGTCCTGACTTTC
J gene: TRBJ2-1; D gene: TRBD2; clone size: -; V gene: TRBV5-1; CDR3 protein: CASSLDLSGGRDEQFF; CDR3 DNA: TGCGCCAGCAGCTTGGACCTGAGCGGGGGGCGGGATGAGCAGTTCTTC
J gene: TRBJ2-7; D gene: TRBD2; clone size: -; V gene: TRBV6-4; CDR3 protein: CASSDREAGGPSYEQYF; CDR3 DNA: TGTGCCAGCAGTGACAGAGAAGCGGGAGGACCCTCCTACGAGCAGTACTTC
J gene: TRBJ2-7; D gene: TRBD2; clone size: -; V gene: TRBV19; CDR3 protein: CASSMRGTNYGYEQYF; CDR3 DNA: TGTGCCAGTAGTATGCGGGGGACCAATTATGGATACGAGCAGTACTTC
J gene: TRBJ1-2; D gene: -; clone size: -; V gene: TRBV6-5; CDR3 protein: CASRVNHREYGYTF; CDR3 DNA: TGTGCCAGCAGAGTTAATCACAGGGAGTATGGCTACACCTTC
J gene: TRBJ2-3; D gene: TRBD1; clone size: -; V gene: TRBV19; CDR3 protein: CASSAGQGSDTQYF; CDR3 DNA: TGTGCCAGTAGTGCCGGACAGGGGTCAGATACGCAGTATTTT
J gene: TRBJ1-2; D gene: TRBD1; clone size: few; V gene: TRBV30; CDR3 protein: CAWRDRGRRTSYTF; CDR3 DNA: TGTGCCTGGAGGGACAGGGGGCGCAGAACGAGCTACACCTTC
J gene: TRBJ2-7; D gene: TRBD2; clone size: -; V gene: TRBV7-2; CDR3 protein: CASSLGLAVSYEQYF; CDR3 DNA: TGTGCCAGCAGCTTAGGTCTAGCGGTCTCCTACGAGCAGTACTTC
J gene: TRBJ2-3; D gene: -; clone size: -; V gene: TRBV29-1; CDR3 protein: CSVVPGGGADTQYF; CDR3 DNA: TGCAGCGTCGTTCCGGGGGGCGGGGCAGATACGCAGTATTTT
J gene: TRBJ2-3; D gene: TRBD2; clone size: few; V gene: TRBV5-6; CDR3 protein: CASSRTSGGRTDTQYF; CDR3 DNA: TGTGCCAGCAGCAGGACTAGCGGGGGGCGCACAGATACGCAGTATTTT
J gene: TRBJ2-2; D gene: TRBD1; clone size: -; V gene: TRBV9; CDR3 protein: CASSAWDRGQGGELFF; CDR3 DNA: TGTGCCAGCAGCGCATGGGACAGGGGTCAGGGAGGGGAGCTGTTTTTT
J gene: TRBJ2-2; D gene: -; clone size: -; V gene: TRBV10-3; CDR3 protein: CAISDRVDTGELFF; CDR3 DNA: TGTGCCATCAGTGACAGGGTCGACACCGGGGAGCTGTTTTTT
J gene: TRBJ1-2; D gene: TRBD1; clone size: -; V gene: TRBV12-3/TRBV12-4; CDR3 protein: CASRSGGGYGYTF; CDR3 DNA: TGTGCCAGCCGTTCAGGGGGCGGCTATGGCTACACCTTC
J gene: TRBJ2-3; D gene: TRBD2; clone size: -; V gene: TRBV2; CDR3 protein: CGGLAGNTDTQYF; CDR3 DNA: TGTGGGGGGCTAGCGGGGAACACAGATACGCAGTATTTT
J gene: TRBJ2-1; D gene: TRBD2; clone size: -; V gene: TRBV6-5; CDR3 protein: CASRTLGGSYNEQFF; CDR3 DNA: TGTGCCAGCAGAACCCTGGGGGGGTCCTACAATGAGCAGTTCTTC
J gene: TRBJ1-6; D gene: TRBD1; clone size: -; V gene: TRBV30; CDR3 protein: CAWSTGQGAVSPLHF; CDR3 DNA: TGTGCCTGGAGTACCGGACAGGGGGCAGTTTCACCCCTCCACTTT
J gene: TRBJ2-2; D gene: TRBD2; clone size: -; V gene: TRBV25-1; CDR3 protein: CASSEYGGRSTGELFF; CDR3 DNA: TGTGCCAGCAGTGAATACGGCGGGAGGAGCACCGGGGAGCTGTTTTTT
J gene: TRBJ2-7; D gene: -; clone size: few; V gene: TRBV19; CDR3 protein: CASSIGGRGGQYSYEQYF; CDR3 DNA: TGTGCCAGTAGTATAGGCGGCAGGGGCGGCCAGTACTCCTACGAGCAGTACTTC
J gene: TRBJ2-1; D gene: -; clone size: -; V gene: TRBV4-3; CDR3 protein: CASSQDPSPGNEQFF; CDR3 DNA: TGCGCCAGCAGCCAAGATCCCAGTCCGGGGAATGAGCAGTTCTTC
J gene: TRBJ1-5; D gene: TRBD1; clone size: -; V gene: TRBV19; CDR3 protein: CASSTGQGGGQPQHF; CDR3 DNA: TGTGCCAGTAGTACTGGACAGGGTGGAGGTCAGCCCCAGCATTTT
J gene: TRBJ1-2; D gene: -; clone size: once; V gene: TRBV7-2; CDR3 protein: CASSFLRGDGYTF; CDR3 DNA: TGTGCCAGCAGCTTTCTCAGGGGAGATGGCTACACCTTC
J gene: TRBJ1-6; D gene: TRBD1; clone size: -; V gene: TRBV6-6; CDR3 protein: CASSAPGQGDSPLHF; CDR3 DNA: TGTGCCAGCAGTGCCCCAGGGCAGGGGGATTCACCCCTCCACTTT
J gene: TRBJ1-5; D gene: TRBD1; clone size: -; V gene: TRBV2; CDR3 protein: CASSRDRESTQHF; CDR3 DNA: TGTGCCAGCAGCCGGGACAGAGAATCGACCCAGCATTTT
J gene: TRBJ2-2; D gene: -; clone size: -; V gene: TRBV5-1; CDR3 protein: CASRIGGEETGELFF; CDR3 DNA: TGCGCCAGCAGGATCGGGGGAGAGGAGACCGGGGAGCTGTTTTTT
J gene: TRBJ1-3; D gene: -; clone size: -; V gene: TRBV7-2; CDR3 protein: CASSLNFLGSFGNTIYF; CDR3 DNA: TGTGCCAGCAGCTTAAATTTTCTAGGATCCTTTGGAAACACCATATATTTT
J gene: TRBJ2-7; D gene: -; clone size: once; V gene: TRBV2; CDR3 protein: CASSLAYEQYF; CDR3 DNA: TGTGCCAGCAGTCTGGCTTACGAGCAGTACTTC
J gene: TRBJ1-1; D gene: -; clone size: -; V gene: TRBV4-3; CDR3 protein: CASSPARGGATEAFF; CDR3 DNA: TGCGCCAGCAGCCCAGCCCGAGGGGGGGCCACTGAAGCTTTCTTT
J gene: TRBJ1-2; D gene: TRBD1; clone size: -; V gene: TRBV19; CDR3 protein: CASSIRDREVWGYTF; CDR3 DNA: TGTGCCAGTAGTATTCGGGACAGGGAGGTATGGGGCTACACCTTC
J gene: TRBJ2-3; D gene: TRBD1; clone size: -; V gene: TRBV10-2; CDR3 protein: CASSNRQGADTQYF; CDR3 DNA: TGCGCCAGCAGTAACAGACAGGGTGCAGATACGCAGTATTTT
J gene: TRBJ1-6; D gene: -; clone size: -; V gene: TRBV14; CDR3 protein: CASSLRPSGSPLHF; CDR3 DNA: TGTGCCAGCAGCCTTCGCCCGAGCGGTTCACCCCTCCACTTT
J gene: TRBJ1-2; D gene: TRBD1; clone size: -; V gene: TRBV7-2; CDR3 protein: CASSPGQGASIANYGYTF; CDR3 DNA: TGTGCCAGCAGCCCAGGACAGGGGGCTTCAATAGCTAACTATGGCTACACCTTC
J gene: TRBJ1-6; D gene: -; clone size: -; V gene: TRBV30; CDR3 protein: CAWSFPDSPLHF; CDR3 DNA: TGTGCCTGGAGTTTCCCCGATTCACCCCTCCACTTT
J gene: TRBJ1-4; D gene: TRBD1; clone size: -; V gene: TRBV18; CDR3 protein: CATAQGQNEKLFF; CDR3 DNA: TGTGCCACCGCACAGGGGCAAAATGAAAAACTGTTTTTT
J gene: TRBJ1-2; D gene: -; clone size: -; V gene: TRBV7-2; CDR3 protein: CASSRDIDGYTF; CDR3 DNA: TGTGCCAGCAGCCGGGACATTGATGGCTACACCTTC
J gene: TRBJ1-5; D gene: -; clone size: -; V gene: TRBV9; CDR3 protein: CASSAGISPNQPQHF; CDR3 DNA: TGTGCCAGCAGCGCAGGAATAAGTCCCAATCAGCCCCAGCATTTT
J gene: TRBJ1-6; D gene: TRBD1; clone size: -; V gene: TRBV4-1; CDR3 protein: CASSQSGQGNNSPLHF; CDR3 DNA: TGCGCCAGCAGCCAATCGGGACAGGGGAATAATTCACCCCTCCACTTT